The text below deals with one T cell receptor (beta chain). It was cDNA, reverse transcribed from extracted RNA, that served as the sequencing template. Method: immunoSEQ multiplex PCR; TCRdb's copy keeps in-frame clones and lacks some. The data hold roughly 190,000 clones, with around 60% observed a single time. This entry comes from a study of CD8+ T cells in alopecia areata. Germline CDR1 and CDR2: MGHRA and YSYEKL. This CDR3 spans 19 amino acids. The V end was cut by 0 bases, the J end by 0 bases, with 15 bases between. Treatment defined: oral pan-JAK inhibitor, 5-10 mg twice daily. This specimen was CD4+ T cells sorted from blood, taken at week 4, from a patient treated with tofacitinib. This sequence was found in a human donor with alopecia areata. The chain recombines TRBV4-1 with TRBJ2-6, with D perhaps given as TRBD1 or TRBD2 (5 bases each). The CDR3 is CASSQEWGKRDSGANVLTF. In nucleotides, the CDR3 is TGCGCCAGCAGCCAAGAGTGGGGGAAGAGGGACTCTGGGGCCAACGTCCTGACTTTC.